One and the same sample provided the 21 T cell receptor beta chains below, sequenced in a study of T-cell memory formation after mild COVID-19. Each CDR3 protein gets one entry after TCRdb re-called the 5' RACE reads with MiXCR. The data show 350,000 to 500,000 distinct CDR3 sequences, roughly 17% seen once. The sequenced sample was PBMCs or a T cell subset sorted from them (not recorded which). All receptors derive from a man between 18 and 29 years old who had mild COVID-19 (a few samples of this study predate the infection). Cell type and time point are not known.

This clonotype occurred a few times. The chain recombines TRBV4-3 with TRBJ2-7; TRBD2 aligns across 10 bases. The CDR3 has 17 residues. Germline CDR1 LGHNA, CDR2 YSLEER. J lost 1 base, V lost 0 bases, and 6 bases had no gene match. As DNA, the CDR3 is TGCGCCAGCAGCCAAGATGCCCAGCGGGGGGGATCCTACGAGCAGTACTTC. Its translation: CASSQDAQRGGSYEQYF.

The chain recombines TRBV9 with TRBJ2-3; TRBD2 matches 9 bases. CDR1 is SGDLS and CDR2 is YYNGEE in the germline V gene. This CDR3 region has 17 residues. J lost 0 bases, V lost 2 bases, and 7 bases had no gene match. CDR3 sequence: CASSVLRGGRSTDTQYF. The CDR3, as DNA: TGTGCCAGCAGCGTTTTGCGGGGGGGCAGAAGCACAGATACGCAGTATTTT.

The chain uses TRBV10-3 and TRBJ2-7; TRBD1 matches at 10 bases. From germline, CDR1 is ENHRY and CDR2 SYGVKD. Trimming removed 2 bases from V and 7 bases from J; junction bases left unmatched: 11. There are 16 residues in the CDR3. CDR3 protein: CAISETGTGALREQYV. In nucleotides, the CDR3 is TGTGCCATCAGTGAGACAGGGACAGGGGCCCTCCGGGAGCAGTACGTC.

This clonotype was observed a handful of times. The V and J genes are TRBV5-1 and TRBJ1-1; maybe TRBD1 (5 bases). This CDR3 region has 15 residues. V gave up 4 bases and J gave up 4 bases, with 17 bases separating them. Germline lookup yields CDR1 SGHRS and CDR2 YFSETQ. CDR3 sequence: CASSARTSRGTEAFF. The CDR3, as DNA: TGCGCCAGCAGCGCAAGGACATCTCGAGGCACTGAAGCTTTCTTT.

This clonotype was recorded a few times. V and J are TRBV20-1 and TRBJ2-7; the match to TRBD2 covers 11 bases. Germline loops: CDR1 DFQATT, CDR2 SNEGSKA (reference sequence). This CDR3 contains 15 residues. Trimming at V came to 6 bases and at J to 4 bases, leaving 11 bases not matched to a gene. The DNA for the CDR3 is TGCAGTGCCAAAACTCGACTAGCGGGACGTTACGAGCAGTACTTC. Encoded protein: CSAKTRLAGRYEQYF.

J is TRBJ1-1 and V is TRBV5-1, with D tentatively TRBD1 (5 bases). In germline, CDR1 is SGHRS, CDR2 YFSETQ. This CDR3 has 16 residues. Deletions cut 1 base from V and 1 base from J, with 14 bases between. In nucleotides, the CDR3 is TGCGCCAGCAGCTTGTTTAGGCAGGGCTCGAACACTGAAGCTTTCTTT. It translates to CASSLFRQGSNTEAFF.

This clonotype was seen a few times. The chain couples TRBV7-8 to TRBJ1-1; no firm D call. From germline, CDR1 is SGHVS and CDR2 FQNEAQ. The CDR3 is 16 amino acids. V was cut by 5 bases and J by 8 bases, with 24 bases left in between. This chain's CDR3 is CASSPRASYANSEAFF. For the CDR3, the DNA is TGTGCCAGCAGCCCTAGGGCCAGTTATGCCAATTCCGAAGCTTTCTTT.

This clonotype was detected many times. V usage is TRBV24-1 and J usage is TRBJ2-1, with D possibly being TRBD1 or TRBD2 (5 bases each). The CDR3 is 14 residues long. The germline gives CDR1 KGHDR, CDR2 SFDVKD. Trimming removed 5 bases from V and 4 bases from J, with 11 bases in between. CDR3: CATSVGEIYNEQFF. CDR3 nucleotides: TGTGCCACCAGTGTAGGGGAGATTTACAATGAGCAGTTCTTC.

A few counts support this clonotype. The gene calls are TRBV7-9 and TRBJ1-2; D not resolved. The ends were cut back, 4 bases at V and 8 bases at J, with 11 bases in the middle. Germline V gives CDR1 SEHNR, CDR2 FQNEAQ (reference sequence). The CDR3 extends over 12 amino acids. This chain's CDR3 is CASSSPVMGYTF. In DNA, the CDR3 is TGTGCCAGCAGCTCTCCCGTGATGGGCTACACCTTC.

The chain employs TRBV7-9 and TRBJ2-1; 10 bases match TRBD1. The germline CDR1 and CDR2 sequences are SEHNR and FQNEAQ (reference sequence). The J segment lost 4 bases and the V segment lost 2 bases, leaving 5 bases of the junction unmatched. The CDR3 loop spans 16 amino acids. As DNA, the CDR3 is TGTGCCAGCAGCTTACCTGGGACAGGGGATTACAATGAGCAGTTCTTC. This gives the protein CASSLPGTGDYNEQFF.

The chain links TRBV18 to TRBJ2-4, with a tentative D call TRBD1 (5 bases). CDR1 is KGHSH, CDR2 LQKENI, per germline. V shed 3 bases and J shed 5 bases, with 8 bases lying between them. This CDR3 contains 13 residues. The CDR3 nucleotides read TGTGCCAGCTCACCTAGGGGCCAAAACATTCAGTACTTC. It translates to CASSPRGQNIQYF.

This chain joins TRBV6-5 and TRBJ1-6, with 7 bases matching TRBD1. This CDR3 has 14 amino acids. Germline V gives CDR1 MNHEY, CDR2 SVGAGI. The V segment lost 2 bases and the J segment 8 bases; nucleotides outside the gene matches: 3. Here the CDR3 reads CASSYRQGDSPLHF. The DNA of the CDR3 is TGTGCCAGCAGTTACCGGCAGGGGGATTCACCCCTCCACTTT.

The chain joins TRBV20-1 to TRBJ2-1, with no clear D. Germline V gene lookup returns CDR1 DFQATT and CDR2 SNEGSKA (reference sequence). There are 12 residues in the CDR3. Deletions cut 0 bases from V and 10 bases from J, with 10 bases between. CDR3 DNA: TGCAGTGCTAGAGATAACCAACTAGAGCAGTTCTTC. It codes for CSARDNQLEQFF.

The rearrangement links TRBV5-1 to TRBJ2-7; D not resolved. The germline CDR1 and CDR2 sequences are SGHRS and YFSETQ. CDR3 length: 12 amino acids. Trimming left V 4 bases short and J 3 bases short, with 8 bases between. CDR3 in DNA: TGCGCCAGCAGCCCTACCTTCTACGAGCAGTACTTC. It is translated as CASSPTFYEQYF.

V is TRBV29-1 and J is TRBJ1-1; 8 bases are a match to TRBD1. The CDR3 extends over 13 amino acids. Germline V lookup: CDR1 SQVTM, CDR2 ANQGSEA. Trimming at V came to 8 bases and at J to 1 base, leaving 6 bases not matched to a gene. Here the CDR3 reads CSTHRGTNTEAFF. CDR3 DNA sequence: TGCAGCACACACAGGGGGACGAACACTGAAGCTTTCTTT.

The V gene is TRBV6-2 or TRBV6-3, the J gene TRBJ2-2, with D uncertain. This CDR3 contains 13 residues. The germline CDR1 and CDR2 sequences are MNHEY and SVGEGT. V gave up 8 bases and J gave up 4 bases, with 11 bases separating them. CDR3 region: CASRTVTTGELFF. As DNA, the CDR3 is TGTGCCAGCCGAACAGTAACCACCGGGGAGCTGTTTTTT.

This sequence joins TRBV4-3 and TRBJ2-2; 7 bases line up with TRBD1. Germline trimming cut 2 bases from V and 0 bases from J; bases unmatched to any gene: 6. Germline CDR1 and CDR2: LGHNA and YSLEER. The CDR3 runs 17 residues. The DNA of the CDR3 is TGCGCCAGCAGCCAACTTCGGGACAGCGCGAACACCGGGGAGCTGTTTTTT. It translates to CASSQLRDSANTGELFF.

This clonotype was counted between two and nine times. The chain employs TRBV9 and TRBJ1-1; D uncertain. CDR3 size: 14 residues. The germline V gene encodes CDR1 SGDLS and CDR2 YYNGEE. The germline V and J ends were trimmed by 0 bases and 4 bases, with 10 bases remaining between them. CDR3 protein: CASSVGRLSTEAFF. The CDR3, as DNA: TGTGCCAGCAGCGTAGGCAGGTTAAGCACTGAAGCTTTCTTT.

This sequence joins TRBV7-9 and TRBJ2-7; 7 nucleotides align to TRBD1. From germline, CDR1 is SEHNR and CDR2 FQNEAQ (reference sequence). The CDR3 contains 12 residues. Unmatched junction bases numbered 1, after V lost 6 bases and J lost 2 bases. The CDR3 loop reads CASRDRAYEQYF. The CDR3 bases are TGTGCCAGCAGAGACAGGGCCTACGAGCAGTACTTC.

This chain links TRBV23-1 with TRBJ2-5, with a tentative D call TRBD2 (5 bases). TRBV23-1 is noted as an ORF with a role that remains uncertain. The V end lost 6 bases, the J end lost 0 bases, and 23 bases lay between the germline ends. The CDR3 sequence is 18 residues long. CDR3 DNA sequence: TGCGCCAGCAGCCCCGAGAGACATGGAGGCCCCTACCAAGAGACCCAGTACTTC. Its protein is CASSPERHGGPYQETQYF.

The CDR3 DNA sequence: TGTGCCAGCAGTTTATCGTCGCCTAGCCAACATTTT. Encoded protein: CASSLSSPSQHF. V and J are TRBV28 and TRBJ1-5; D gene unclear. CDR3 length: 12 residues. V was cut by 1 base and J by 16 bases, with 14 bases left in between. From germline, CDR1 is MDHEN and CDR2 SYDVKM.